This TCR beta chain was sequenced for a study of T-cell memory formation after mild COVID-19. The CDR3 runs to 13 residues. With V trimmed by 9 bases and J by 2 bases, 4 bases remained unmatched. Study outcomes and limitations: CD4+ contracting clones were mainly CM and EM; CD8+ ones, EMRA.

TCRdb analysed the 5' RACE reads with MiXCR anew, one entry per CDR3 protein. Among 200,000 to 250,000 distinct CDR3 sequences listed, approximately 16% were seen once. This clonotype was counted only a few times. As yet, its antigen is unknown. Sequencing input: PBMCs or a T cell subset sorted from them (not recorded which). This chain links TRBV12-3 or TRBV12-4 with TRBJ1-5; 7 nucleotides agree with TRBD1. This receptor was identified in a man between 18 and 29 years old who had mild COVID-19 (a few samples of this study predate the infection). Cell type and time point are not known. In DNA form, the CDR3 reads TGTGCCAGTAAGGGGGCCCGCAATCAGCCCCAGCATTTT. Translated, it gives CASKGARNQPQHF.